One and the same sample provided the 27 T cell receptor beta chains below, sequenced in a study of blood T cells in healthy people across ages. A second 7 to 11 cycle PCR used barcoded and J-beta primers. TCRdb reanalysed the 5' RACE reads using MiXCR and keeps one entry per CDR3 protein. The sample holds about 620,000 distinct CDR3 sequences, around 21% seen once. Material for sequencing was blood. All receptors derive from a man between 65 and 80 years old in good health.

A few counts support this clonotype. This chain links TRBV25-1 with TRBJ2-7, with D possibly TRBD2 on 6 matching bases. This CDR3 comprises 14 residues. Trimming took 4 bases from V and 6 from J, leaving 16 bases between them. Germline CDR1 MGHDK, CDR2 SYGVNS. The DNA of the CDR3 is TGTGCCAGCAGTGCAACGGGGACTCCCCTCGAGCAGTACTTC. Protein product: CASSATGTPLEQYF.

This clonotype has more than one count but fewer than ten. The chain combines TRBV7-9 with TRBJ2-1; 8 bases are a match to TRBD1. This CDR3 spans 15 amino acids. Germline V lookup: CDR1 SEHNR, CDR2 FQNEAQ (reference sequence). V dropped 2 bases and J dropped 8; count of bases not matched to a gene: 8. The CDR3 loop reads CASSLYLDRDHEQFF. The CDR3 region has the DNA TGTGCCAGCAGCTTATATCTGGACAGGGATCATGAGCAGTTCTTC.

This clonotype has at least ten counts. The gene calls are TRBV7-9 and TRBJ2-4; D gene uncertain. This CDR3 comprises 16 residues. Germline lookup yields CDR1 SEHNR and CDR2 FQNEAQ (reference sequence). The V end was cut by 1 base, the J end by 0 bases, with 10 bases between. The CDR3 region has the DNA TGTGCCAGCAGCTTAGACCCCAGACTAGCCAAAAACATTCAGTACTTC. This gives the protein CASSLDPRLAKNIQYF.

The chain joins TRBV6-1 to TRBJ2-3; no reliable D call. The V end was cut by 6 bases, the J end by 3 bases, with 19 bases between. CDR1 is MNHNS, CDR2 SASEGT, per germline. The CDR3 has 16 residues. The CDR3 nucleotides read TGTGCCAGCAGCTCCGCCTCCTCCCGAGTGACAGATACGCAGTATTTT. Amino acid sequence: CASSSASSRVTDTQYF.

At least ten counts were recorded for this clonotype. The chain recombines TRBV7-9 with TRBJ1-2; no firm D call. Germline V gene data show CDR1 as SEHNR and CDR2 as FQNEAQ (reference sequence). V lost 0 bases to trimming and J lost 7 bases, with 9 bases between them. The CDR3 extends over 13 amino acids. Here the CDR3 reads CASSLAGSTGYTF. CDR3 DNA sequence: TGTGCCAGCAGCTTAGCGGGCAGTACTGGCTACACCTTC. Full variable domain (missing parts from reference TRBV7-9 and TRBJ1-2): DTGVSQNPRHKITKRGQNVTFRCDPISEHNRLYWYRQTLGQGPEFLTYFQNEAQLEKSRLLSDRFSAERPKGSFSTLEIQRTEQGDSAMYLCASSLAGSTGYTFGSGTRLTVV.

The chain links TRBV6-1 to TRBJ1-4, with 11 nucleotides matching TRBD1. This CDR3 has 14 amino acids. The V and J ends lost 7 bases and 8 bases, in that order; junction bases with no gene match: 6. Germline assignment: CDR1 MNHNS and CDR2 SASEGT. The DNA for the CDR3 is TGTGCCAGCAACCCGGGGACAGGGGGAGAAAAACTGTTTTTT. Translating gives CASNPGTGGEKLFF.

The sample holds a few counts of this clonotype. This chain connects TRBV27 to TRBJ2-4, with 8 bases fitting TRBD1. The V gene's germline CDR1 is MNHEY and CDR2 SMNVEV (reference sequence). V shed 4 bases and J 0 bases; nucleotides not matched to a gene: 11. The CDR3 sequence is 18 residues long. CDR3 in DNA: TGTGCCAGCAGTTCCGACGAGCGACAGGGGCTAGCCAAAAACATTCAGTACTTC. This codes for CASSSDERQGLAKNIQYF.

This clonotype has a handful of counts. The rearrangement joins TRBV18 to TRBJ2-7; D is unresolved. The V end lost 3 bases, the J end lost 2 bases, and 11 bases lay between the germline ends. Germline V CDR1 and CDR2: KGHSH, LQKENI. The CDR3 has 14 amino acids. In DNA, the CDR3 is TGTGCCAGCTCACCTCCGACCCAGCCCTACGAGCAGTACTTC. It translates to CASSPPTQPYEQYF.

V is TRBV6-5 and J is TRBJ1-1, with D unresolved. Germline values: CDR1 MNHEY, CDR2 SVGAGI. Trimming took 5 bases from V and 6 from J, leaving 16 bases between them. The CDR3 length is 14 residues. The CDR3 spells CASSPVARFAEAFF. In DNA form, the CDR3 reads TGTGCCAGCAGTCCGGTGGCTCGGTTTGCTGAAGCTTTCTTT.

This clonotype was seen repeatedly, ten times or more. The rearrangement links TRBV2 to TRBJ2-7; no reliable D call. The CDR3 loop spans 13 amino acids. V shed 3 bases and J shed 0 bases, with 6 bases lying between them. The V gene's germline CDR1 is SNHLY and CDR2 FYNNEI. CDR3 DNA: TGTGCCAGCAGTGACGGAAACTCCTACGAGCAGTACTTC. Protein sequence: CASSDGNSYEQYF.

V usage is TRBV12-3 or TRBV12-4 and J usage is TRBJ2-5; 9 positions agree with TRBD2. The tail of the sequence fits TRBJ2-1 better, so the J call may be wrong. This CDR3 is built from 14 residues. CDR3 loop: CASTSLAGRNEQFF. In nucleotides, the CDR3 is TGTGCCAGCACATCTCTAGCGGGGAGGAATGAGCAGTTCTTC.

This clonotype turned up a few times. The CDR3 coding sequence is TGTGCCAGCAGCATCCCAGCGGGAGATTTGGAGACCCAGTACTTC. Its translation is CASSIPAGDLETQYF. The V gene is TRBV2, the J gene TRBJ2-5; 8 bases agree with TRBD2. This CDR3 is built from 15 residues. J was trimmed by 5 bases and V by 6 bases; bases with no gene match: 11. Germline V gene sequence: CDR1 SNHLY, CDR2 FYNNEI.

J is TRBJ1-1 and V is TRBV4-1, with TRBD1 as a possible D gene (6 bases). Trimming shortened V by 0 bases and J by 1 base, and 12 bases separated the two germline ends. Per germline, CDR1 MGHRA and CDR2 YSYEKL. This CDR3 region has 16 residues. The CDR3 sequence: CASSQDQGQWNTEAFF. CDR3 DNA sequence: TGCGCCAGCAGCCAAGATCAGGGGCAGTGGAACACTGAAGCTTTCTTT.

This clonotype was recorded once. The rearrangement links TRBV18 to TRBJ2-5; weak D call: TRBD2 (6 bases). The germline gives CDR1 KGHSH, CDR2 LQKENI. This CDR3 is built from 13 residues. Trimming took off 8 bases at V and 0 bases at J, with 10 bases between the two ends. CDR3 sequence (DNA): TGTGCCAGCCAAGGACTAAACCAAGAGACCCAGTACTTC. It is translated as CASQGLNQETQYF.

This chain connects TRBV6-1 to TRBJ2-2; 15 bases are a match to TRBD2. CDR1 is MNHNS and CDR2 is SASEGT in the germline V gene. V lost 6 bases and J lost 3; bases outside the gene matches: 5. This CDR3 has 17 residues. CDR3 amino acids: CASRRTSGRAHTGELFF. CDR3 nucleotides: TGTGCCAGCAGGAGGACTAGCGGGAGGGCCCACACCGGGGAGCTGTTTTTT.

The chain has TRBV28 and TRBJ1-4; no reliable D call. Per germline, CDR1 MDHEN and CDR2 SYDVKM. Trimming removed 3 bases at V and 0 bases at J, with 8 bases between. The CDR3 runs 15 residues. CDR3 residues: CASSLITATNEKLFF. The CDR3, as DNA: TGTGCCAGCAGTTTGATAACAGCAACTAATGAAAAACTGTTTTTT. Complete variable domain (other parts from reference TRBV28 and TRBJ1-4): DVKVTQSSRYLVKRTGEKVFLECVQDMDHENMFWYRQDPGLGLRLIYFSYDVKMKEKGDIPEGYSVSREKKERFSLILESASTNQTSMYLCASSLITATNEKLFFGSGTQLSVL.

This clonotype was found a few times. The chain is built from TRBV5-1 and TRBJ2-7; D is perhaps TRBD2 (5 bases). V lost 0 bases, J lost 0 bases, and 13 bases lay in between. The CDR3 loop spans 16 amino acids. From germline, CDR1 is SGHRS and CDR2 YFSETQ. The CDR3 DNA is TGCGCCAGCAGCTTGGTGCCAGCGGCTAGCTCCTACGAGCAGTACTTC. It encodes CASSLVPAASSYEQYF.

This clonotype was seen only a few times. The V call is TRBV5-6, the J call TRBJ2-4; D gene unclear. Germline V gene sequence: CDR1 SGHDT, CDR2 YYEEEE. V was cut by 4 bases and J by 2 bases, with 7 bases left in between. This CDR3 spans 13 amino acids. The CDR3 spells CASSGTSKNIQYF. Here the CDR3 DNA reads TGTGCCAGCAGCGGTACCTCCAAAAACATTCAGTACTTC.

The chain carries TRBV27 and TRBJ2-3, with D unclear. CDR3 length: 15 residues. Germline CDR1 reads MNHEY; CDR2 reads SMNVEV (reference sequence). Trimming stripped 5 bases from V and 0 bases from J, with 12 bases between. CDR3 loop: CASSRLRGSTDTQYF. The CDR3 nucleotides read TGTGCCAGCAGTCGCCTTAGAGGAAGCACAGATACGCAGTATTTT.

This clonotype was recorded a few times. The chain couples TRBV12-3 or TRBV12-4 to TRBJ2-1; 9 positions match TRBD2. There are 14 residues in the CDR3. J gave up 7 bases and V 3 bases, and 4 bases lay outside the gene matches. CDR3 nucleotides: TGTGCCAGCAGTTTTATAGCGGGAGTAAATGAGCAGTTCTTC. Its protein product is CASSFIAGVNEQFF.

A few counts support this clonotype. V gene TRBV9 combines with J gene TRBJ2-4; D not resolved. Trimming took off 3 bases at V and 0 bases at J, with 10 bases between the two ends. In germline, CDR1 is SGDLS, CDR2 YYNGEE. The CDR3 sequence is 15 residues long. The CDR3: CASSENERAKNIQYF. The CDR3, as DNA: TGTGCCAGCAGCGAAAACGAACGAGCCAAAAACATTCAGTACTTC.

The V call is TRBV28, the J call TRBJ2-7, with TRBD1 identical over 7 bases. J gave up 11 bases and V 4 bases, and 5 bases lay outside the gene matches. CDR3 length equals 11 residues. CDR1 MDHEN and CDR2 SYDVKM come from the germline V gene. The CDR3 loop is CASSSTGVEYF. In DNA form, the CDR3 reads TGTGCCAGCAGTTCCACAGGGGTGGAGTACTTC. Filled out from reference TRBV28 and TRBJ2-7, the complete variable domain reads DVKVTQSSRYLVKRTGEKVFLECVQDMDHENMFWYRQDPGLGLRLIYFSYDVKMKEKGDIPEGYSVSREKKERFSLILESASTNQTSMYLCASSSTGVEYFGPGTRLTVT.

The V and J genes are TRBV9 and TRBJ2-5; a possible D gene is TRBD2 (7 bases). The CDR3 loop spans 14 amino acids. V shed 4 bases and J shed 4 bases, with 14 bases lying between them. Germline CDR1 and CDR2: SGDLS and YYNGEE. The CDR3 here is CASSPLGGRETQYF. In nucleotides, the CDR3 is TGTGCCAGCAGCCCCCTCGGGGGGCGAGAGACCCAGTACTTC.

The genes are TRBV12-3 or TRBV12-4 and TRBJ1-4, with D maybe TRBD1 (5 bases). This CDR3 is built from 13 residues. V lost 6 bases, J lost 7 bases, and 12 bases lay in between. As DNA, the CDR3 is TGTGCCAGCAGACCTGACAGTAGTGAAAAACTGTTTTTT. Translation gives CASRPDSSEKLFF.

The chain links TRBV6-1 to TRBJ1-6; weak D call: TRBD1 (6 bases). V dropped 2 bases and J dropped 11 bases, with 10 bases sitting between them. There are 13 residues in the CDR3. The germline V gene has CDR1 MNHNS and CDR2 SASEGT. The CDR3 DNA reads TGTGCCAGCAGTGAATACAGGGATGCACCCCTCCACTTT. It translates to CASSEYRDAPLHF.

In its sample, this clonotype was seen many times. The CDR3 loop is CASSSRRGWTDTQYF. CDR3 nucleotides: TGTGCCAGCAGTAGCCGCAGGGGTTGGACAGATACGCAGTATTTT. The V gene is TRBV6-5, the J gene TRBJ2-3; D is possibly TRBD1 (6 bases). The CDR3 covers 15 residues. Germline V lookup: CDR1 MNHEY, CDR2 SVGAGI. Trimming removed 5 bases from V and 3 bases from J, with 15 bases in between.

The genes are TRBV5-1 and TRBJ2-3; D is unclear. The CDR3 runs 15 residues. From germline, CDR1 is SGHRS and CDR2 YFSETQ. The V end was cut by 0 bases, the J end by 1 base, with 9 bases between. The CDR3 loop is CASSLETTGTDTQYF. CDR3 bases: TGCGCCAGCAGCTTGGAAACGACGGGCACAGATACGCAGTATTTT.